This is a list of T cell receptor beta chains from one sample in a study of STAT3 mutations in large granular lymphocyte leukemia. TCRdb keeps only in-frame clones here, not all; method: immunoSEQ multiplex PCR. The sample consists of 12,000 or so clones, approximately 85% of them appearing once. Sequenced: peripheral blood mononuclear cells. These TCRs come from an elderly man with T-cell large granular lymphocyte leukemia. Some clones in this sample may be carry-over from other donors' samples. CDR3s include the opening cysteine and the closing phenylalanine or tryptophan. Each record gives: CDR3 protein, CDR3 DNA, clone size, D gene, V gene, J gene. The D gene is left open where the match is weak. Size is stated for part of the rows, as once, few or many counts, or as a class when the clone is expanded.

CDR3aa: CASSLESVGGQPQHF; CDR3nt: TGTGCCAGCAGCTTAGAGTCAGTTGGAGGTCAGCCCCAGCATTTT; abundance: .; d_gene: .; v_gene: TRBV7-9; j_gene: TRBJ1-5
CDR3aa: CASSETTESPLHF; CDR3nt: TGTGCCAGCAGTGAAACTACAGAATCACCCCTCCACTTT; abundance: .; d_gene: .; v_gene: TRBV2; j_gene: TRBJ1-6
CDR3aa: CAISDVGKISYEQYF; CDR3nt: TGTGCCATCAGTGACGTGGGCAAAATCTCCTACGAGCAGTACTTC; abundance: .; d_gene: .; v_gene: TRBV10-3; j_gene: TRBJ2-7
CDR3aa: CSVDWVETQYF; CDR3nt: TGCAGCGTTGATTGGGTTGAGACCCAGTACTTC; abundance: .; d_gene: .; v_gene: TRBV29-1; j_gene: TRBJ2-5
CDR3aa: CASSFRRTFRDEQYF; CDR3nt: TGTGCCAGCAGCTTCAGGCGAACTTTTCGGGACGAGCAGTACTTC; abundance: .; d_gene: .; v_gene: TRBV7-2; j_gene: TRBJ2-7
CDR3aa: CASSFDGGVDNEQFF; CDR3nt: TGTGCCAGCAGCTTTGATGGGGGGGTCGACAATGAGCAGTTCTTC; abundance: .; d_gene: TRBD2; v_gene: TRBV5-4; j_gene: TRBJ2-1
CDR3aa: CASSTTMNTGELFF; CDR3nt: TGCGCCAGCAGCACCACGATGAACACCGGGGAGCTGTTTTTT; abundance: .; d_gene: .; v_gene: TRBV5-1; j_gene: TRBJ2-2
CDR3aa: CASSQDGQFEAFF; CDR3nt: TGCGCCAGCAGCCAAGACGGACAGTTTGAAGCTTTCTTT; abundance: .; d_gene: .; v_gene: TRBV4-3; j_gene: TRBJ1-1
CDR3aa: CASSNRTGNYGYTF; CDR3nt: TGCGCCAGCAGCAACAGGACAGGGAACTATGGCTACACCTTC; abundance: .; d_gene: TRBD1; v_gene: TRBV5-1; j_gene: TRBJ1-2
CDR3aa: CASSGNFWATGELFF; CDR3nt: TGTGCCAGTAGTGGGAATTTTTGGGCTACCGGGGAGCTGTTTTTT; abundance: .; d_gene: .; v_gene: TRBV19; j_gene: TRBJ2-2
CDR3aa: CASSRDRGLTGELFF; CDR3nt: TGTGCCAGCAGCCGGGACAGGGGTTTAACCGGGGAGCTGTTTTTT; abundance: .; d_gene: TRBD1; v_gene: TRBV5-8; j_gene: TRBJ2-2
CDR3aa: CASSPEIIGGYGYTF; CDR3nt: TGTGCCAGCTCACCTGAGATCATTGGAGGCTATGGCTACACCTTC; abundance: .; d_gene: .; v_gene: TRBV18; j_gene: TRBJ1-2
CDR3aa: CASSVGGGPYNEQFF; CDR3nt: TGTGCCAGCAGCGTCGGCGGGGGGCCCTACAATGAGCAGTTCTTC; abundance: .; d_gene: TRBD2; v_gene: TRBV7-2; j_gene: TRBJ2-1
CDR3aa: CASSEPRTSGVKQYF; CDR3nt: TGTGCCAGCAGTGAACCCAGGACTAGCGGGGTTAAGCAGTACTTC; abundance: .; d_gene: TRBD2; v_gene: TRBV28; j_gene: TRBJ2-7
CDR3aa: CASSALTGILLYEQYF; CDR3nt: TGTGCCAGCAGCGCCCTTACAGGGATCCTACTCTACGAGCAGTACTTC; abundance: once; d_gene: .; v_gene: TRBV7-9; j_gene: TRBJ2-7
CDR3aa: CASSLISGHTEAFF; CDR3nt: TGTGCCAGCAGTTTAATATCAGGCCACACTGAAGCTTTCTTT; abundance: .; d_gene: .; v_gene: TRBV27; j_gene: TRBJ1-1
CDR3aa: CASSLSGQGGEQYF; CDR3nt: TGTGCCAGCAGCTTATCCGGACAGGGAGGCGAGCAGTACTTC; abundance: .; d_gene: TRBD1; v_gene: TRBV7-2; j_gene: TRBJ2-7
CDR3aa: CASSPKTPGQKTYTEAFF; CDR3nt: TGTGCCAGCTCACCAAAAACGCCGGGACAGAAAACCTACACTGAAGCTTTCTTT; abundance: .; d_gene: TRBD1; v_gene: TRBV18; j_gene: TRBJ1-1
CDR3aa: CASSRTGSYEQYF; CDR3nt: TGTGCCAGCAGCCGAACAGGGAGCTACGAGCAGTACTTC; abundance: .; d_gene: .; v_gene: TRBV7-8; j_gene: TRBJ2-7
CDR3aa: CASSQDYGTSYEQYF; CDR3nt: TGCGCCAGCAGCCAAGATTATGGGACAAGCTACGAGCAGTACTTC; abundance: once; d_gene: .; v_gene: TRBV4-1; j_gene: TRBJ2-7
CDR3aa: CASSLGGAGGWETQYF; CDR3nt: TGTGCCAGCAGCTTAGGAGGAGCGGGGGGGTGGGAGACCCAGTACTTC; abundance: .; d_gene: TRBD2; v_gene: TRBV7-2; j_gene: TRBJ2-5
CDR3aa: CASSFGVRLAEETQYF; CDR3nt: TGTGCCAGCAGCTTCGGTGTCCGACTAGCGGAAGAGACCCAGTACTTC; abundance: .; d_gene: TRBD2; v_gene: TRBV5-4; j_gene: TRBJ2-5
CDR3aa: CASSLSEGYEQYF; CDR3nt: TGTGCCAGCAGCTTAAGTGAGGGGTACGAGCAGTACTTC; abundance: .; d_gene: .; v_gene: TRBV11-3; j_gene: TRBJ2-7
CDR3aa: CASSILGSSSLSPLHF; CDR3nt: TGTGCCAGTAGTATTTTGGGCTCCAGCTCGCTGTCACCCCTCCACTTT; abundance: .; d_gene: .; v_gene: TRBV19; j_gene: TRBJ1-6
CDR3aa: CARSPGQGENQPQHF; CDR3nt: TGTGCCAGAAGCCCAGGACAGGGAGAGAATCAGCCCCAGCATTTT; abundance: .; d_gene: TRBD1; v_gene: TRBV5-3; j_gene: TRBJ1-5
CDR3aa: CASSPRGSTEGTQYF; CDR3nt: TGTGCCAGCTCACCACGGGGGTCTACCGAGGGGACCCAGTACTTC; abundance: .; d_gene: .; v_gene: TRBV18; j_gene: TRBJ2-5
CDR3aa: CASSGGPTDTQYF; CDR3nt: TGTGCCAGCAGCGGGGGCCCCACAGATACGCAGTATTTT; abundance: .; d_gene: .; v_gene: TRBV4-2; j_gene: TRBJ2-3
CDR3aa: CASSNGLTGANVLTF; CDR3nt: TGTGCCAGCAGCAACGGTTTAACTGGGGCCAACGTCCTGACTTTC; abundance: .; d_gene: .; v_gene: TRBV5-4; j_gene: TRBJ2-6
CDR3aa: CASSPSGQTGGADTQYF; CDR3nt: TGTGCCAGCTCACCAAGCGGGCAAACAGGGGGCGCAGATACGCAGTATTTT; abundance: .; d_gene: TRBD1; v_gene: TRBV18; j_gene: TRBJ2-3
CDR3aa: CASSLTGVFNEQYF; CDR3nt: TGTGCCAGCAGTTTGACAGGGGTGTTCAACGAGCAGTACTTC; abundance: .; d_gene: TRBD1; v_gene: TRBV28; j_gene: TRBJ2-7
CDR3aa: CASSLVGGGGSYEQYF; CDR3nt: TGTGCCAGCAGCTTAGTTGGCGGGGGGGGATCCTACGAGCAGTACTTC; abundance: .; d_gene: TRBD2; v_gene: TRBV7-2; j_gene: TRBJ2-7
CDR3aa: CAWSVASGGQETQYF; CDR3nt: TGTGCCTGGAGTGTGGCTAGCGGGGGCCAAGAGACCCAGTACTTC; abundance: .; d_gene: TRBD2; v_gene: TRBV30; j_gene: TRBJ2-5
CDR3aa: CASSLGANTEAFF; CDR3nt: TGTGCCAGCAGCTTAGGGGCGAACACTGAAGCTTTCTTT; abundance: .; d_gene: .; v_gene: TRBV11-3; j_gene: TRBJ1-1
CDR3aa: CASNQPGANVLTF; CDR3nt: TGTGCCAGTAATCAGCCTGGGGCCAACGTCCTGACTTTC; abundance: .; d_gene: .; v_gene: TRBV19; j_gene: TRBJ2-6
CDR3aa: CASSPGTGPSETQYF; CDR3nt: TGTGCCAGCAGCCCAGGGACAGGTCCATCAGAGACCCAGTACTTC; abundance: .; d_gene: TRBD1; v_gene: TRBV7-2; j_gene: TRBJ2-5
CDR3aa: CASSDTGRAGEQYF; CDR3nt: TGTGCCAGCAGCGATACCGGGAGGGCAGGCGAGCAGTACTTC; abundance: .; d_gene: TRBD2; v_gene: TRBV7-8; j_gene: TRBJ2-7
CDR3aa: CASSGRDLQWETQYF; CDR3nt: TGTGCCAGCAGCGGCCGGGACTTACAGTGGGAGACCCAGTACTTC; abundance: .; d_gene: .; v_gene: TRBV7-2; j_gene: TRBJ2-5
CDR3aa: CASSQVGRLYGYTF; CDR3nt: TGCGCCAGCAGCCAAGTAGGCAGGCTCTATGGCTACACCTTC; abundance: .; d_gene: .; v_gene: TRBV4-1; j_gene: TRBJ1-2
CDR3aa: CASSPGRWADYGYTF; CDR3nt: TGTGCCAGCAGCCCCGGACGGTGGGCGGACTATGGCTACACCTTC; abundance: few; d_gene: .; v_gene: TRBV5-5; j_gene: TRBJ1-2
CDR3aa: CSVEGPNEQFF; CDR3nt: TGCAGCGTTGAAGGTCCCAATGAGCAGTTCTTC; abundance: .; d_gene: .; v_gene: TRBV29-1; j_gene: TRBJ2-1
CDR3aa: CASSLGGSSTGEQYF; CDR3nt: TGCGCCAGCAGCTTGGGTGGTTCCTCGACGGGCGAGCAGTACTTC; abundance: .; d_gene: .; v_gene: TRBV5-1; j_gene: TRBJ2-7
CDR3aa: CASSYSIQRGQETQYF; CDR3nt: TGTGCCAGCAGTTACTCGATACAGCGGGGCCAAGAGACCCAGTACTTC; abundance: .; d_gene: TRBD2; v_gene: TRBV6-5; j_gene: TRBJ2-5
CDR3aa: CASSLVGPLGEKLFF; CDR3nt: TGCGCCAGCAGCTTGGTAGGGCCCCTAGGTGAAAAACTGTTTTTT; abundance: .; d_gene: .; v_gene: TRBV5-1; j_gene: TRBJ1-4
CDR3aa: CSVIAGRAWEQYF; CDR3nt: TGCAGCGTAATAGCGGGGCGAGCTTGGGAGCAGTACTTC; abundance: once; d_gene: TRBD2; v_gene: TRBV29-1; j_gene: TRBJ2-7
CDR3aa: CASRTDNQPQHF; CDR3nt: TGCGCCAGCAGGACGGACAATCAGCCCCAGCATTTT; abundance: .; d_gene: .; v_gene: TRBV5-1; j_gene: TRBJ1-5
CDR3aa: CASAGSSYNSPLHF; CDR3nt: TGTGCCAGCGCGGGGAGCTCCTATAATTCACCCCTCCACTTT; abundance: .; d_gene: .; v_gene: TRBV11-2; j_gene: TRBJ1-6
CDR3aa: CATSRQGMNEKLFF; CDR3nt: TGTGCCACCAGCAGACAGGGGATGAATGAAAAACTGTTTTTT; abundance: .; d_gene: .; v_gene: TRBV15; j_gene: TRBJ1-4
CDR3aa: CAWSGGGGNQPQHF; CDR3nt: TGTGCCTGGAGTGGGGGGGGCGGCAATCAGCCCCAGCATTTT; abundance: .; d_gene: .; v_gene: TRBV30; j_gene: TRBJ1-5
CDR3aa: CASLVPAGGQETQYF; CDR3nt: TGTGCCAGCCTCGTCCCAGCGGGGGGCCAAGAGACCCAGTACTTC; abundance: .; d_gene: TRBD2; v_gene: TRBV6-1; j_gene: TRBJ2-5
CDR3aa: CSARQGNTIYF; CDR3nt: TGCAGCGCCCGACAGGGAAACACCATATATTTT; abundance: .; d_gene: .; v_gene: TRBV29-1; j_gene: TRBJ1-3
CDR3aa: CASSRQGPSTDTQYF; CDR3nt: TGTGCCAGCAGCCGACAGGGTCCTAGCACAGATACGCAGTATTTT; abundance: .; d_gene: TRBD1; v_gene: TRBV7-2; j_gene: TRBJ2-3
CDR3aa: CASSLVRGRTDTQYF; CDR3nt: TGTGCCAGCAGCTTAGTTCGGGGGCGCACAGATACGCAGTATTTT; abundance: .; d_gene: .; v_gene: TRBV7-2; j_gene: TRBJ2-3
CDR3aa: CASSVGAGAVNTEAFF; CDR3nt: TGTGCCAGCAGCGTAGGGGCGGGGGCGGTGAACACTGAAGCTTTCTTT; abundance: .; d_gene: .; v_gene: TRBV9; j_gene: TRBJ1-1
CDR3aa: CASSGTAQETQYF; CDR3nt: TGTGCCAGCAGTGGGACAGCCCAAGAGACCCAGTACTTC; abundance: .; d_gene: TRBD1; v_gene: TRBV27; j_gene: TRBJ2-5
CDR3aa: CASTQTGGAAVLGYYGYTF; CDR3nt: TGTGCCAGCACCCAAACCGGGGGGGCGGCAGTATTGGGATACTATGGCTACACCTTC; abundance: .; d_gene: .; v_gene: TRBV28; j_gene: TRBJ1-2
CDR3aa: CASSLAGDREQFF; CDR3nt: TGTGCCAGCAGCTTAGCAGGGGACAGGGAGCAGTTCTTC; abundance: .; d_gene: TRBD1; v_gene: TRBV5-6; j_gene: TRBJ2-1